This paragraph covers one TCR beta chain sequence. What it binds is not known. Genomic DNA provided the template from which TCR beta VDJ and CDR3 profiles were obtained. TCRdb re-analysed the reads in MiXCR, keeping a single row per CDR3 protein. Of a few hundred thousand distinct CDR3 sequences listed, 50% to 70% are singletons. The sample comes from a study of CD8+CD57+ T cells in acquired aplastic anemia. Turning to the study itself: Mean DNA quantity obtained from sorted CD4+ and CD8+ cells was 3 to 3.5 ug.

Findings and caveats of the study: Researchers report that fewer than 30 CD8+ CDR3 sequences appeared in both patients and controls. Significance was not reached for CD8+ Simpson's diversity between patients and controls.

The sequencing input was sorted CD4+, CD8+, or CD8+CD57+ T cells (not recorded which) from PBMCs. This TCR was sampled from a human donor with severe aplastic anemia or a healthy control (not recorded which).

The CDR3 sequence is CASSLDRVGEKLFF. CDR3 sequence (DNA): TGTGCCAGCAGCTTAGACAGGGTCGGTGAAAAACTGTTTTTT. V and J are TRBV11-3 and TRBJ1-4, with D perhaps matching TRBD1 (5 bases). Germline lookup yields CDR1 SGHNT and CDR2 YENEEA. V gave up 0 bases and J gave up 7 bases, with 9 bases separating them. The CDR3 length is 14 residues.